This TCR beta chain was profiled in a study of shared clonotypes between healthy human individuals. Overall study context: There were three CD4 naive, three CD4 memory, two CD8 naive and one CD8 memory plates per donor.

CD45RO-negative CD8 cells positively selected for CCR7 made up the naive population, which excluded terminally differentiated effector memory CD45RA+ cells. Repertoires were generated with immunoSEQ multiplex PCR, while TCRdb's copy carries only in-frame clones and drops some. The data contain around 1.9 million clones, around 93% of them seen just once; the ten biggest clones take up 1.5% to 2%. J lost 7 bases, V lost 6 bases, and 11 bases had no gene match. The CDR3 is made up of 15 amino acids. The germline CDR1 and CDR2 sequences are MDHEN and SYDVKM. The clonotype was recovered from a man aged 18 to 30 in good health. Some clones in this sample may be carry-over from other donors' samples. The sequencing sample was made of naive CD8+ T cells from PBMCs. The rearrangement joins TRBV28 to TRBJ2-7; 11 bases line up with TRBD2. The CDR3 loop reads CASSGRLAGLGEQYF. In DNA, the CDR3 is TGTGCCAGCAGCGGCAGACTAGCGGGGCTGGGGGAGCAGTACTTC.